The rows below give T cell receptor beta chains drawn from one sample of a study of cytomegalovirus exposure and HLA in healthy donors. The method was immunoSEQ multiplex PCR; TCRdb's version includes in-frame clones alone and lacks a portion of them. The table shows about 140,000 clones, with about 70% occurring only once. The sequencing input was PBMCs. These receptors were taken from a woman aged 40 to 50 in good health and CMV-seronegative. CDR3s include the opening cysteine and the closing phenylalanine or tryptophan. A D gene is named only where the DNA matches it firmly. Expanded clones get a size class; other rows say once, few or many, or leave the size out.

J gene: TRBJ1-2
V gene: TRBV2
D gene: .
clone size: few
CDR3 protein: CASSPGRGIYGYTF
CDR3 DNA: TGTGCCAGCAGTCCGGGACGGGGGATCTATGGCTACACCTTC

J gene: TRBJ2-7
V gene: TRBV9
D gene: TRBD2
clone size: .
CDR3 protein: CASSPHAGGTYEQYF
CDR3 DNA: TGTGCCAGCAGCCCTCACGCGGGAGGGACCTACGAGCAGTACTTC

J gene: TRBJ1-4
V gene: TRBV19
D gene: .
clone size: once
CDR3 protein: CASSSMRQAQKLFF
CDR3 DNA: TGTGCCAGTAGTAGTATGCGACAGGCGCAAAAACTGTTTTTT

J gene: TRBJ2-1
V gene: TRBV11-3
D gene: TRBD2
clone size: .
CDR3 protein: CASSLGLADSAEQFF
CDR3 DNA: TGTGCCAGCAGTTTGGGACTAGCGGACTCAGCTGAGCAGTTCTTC

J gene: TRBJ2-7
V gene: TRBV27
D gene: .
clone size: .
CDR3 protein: CASSLADSYEQYF
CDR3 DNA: TGTGCCAGCAGTTTGGCTGACTCCTACGAGCAGTACTTC

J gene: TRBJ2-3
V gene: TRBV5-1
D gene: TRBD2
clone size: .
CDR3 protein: CASSLASGGDTQYF
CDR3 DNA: TGCGCCAGCAGCTTGGCTAGCGGGGGGGATACGCAGTATTTT

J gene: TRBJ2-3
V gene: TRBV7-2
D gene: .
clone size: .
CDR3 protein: CASSPRTGTPNTHTQYF
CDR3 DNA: TGTGCCAGCAGCCCCCGGACCGGGACTCCTAATACCCATACGCAGTATTTT

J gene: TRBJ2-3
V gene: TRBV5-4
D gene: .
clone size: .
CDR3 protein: CASSLDGTLITDTQYF
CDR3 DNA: TGTGCCAGCAGCTTGGACGGGACACTTATCACAGATACGCAGTATTTT

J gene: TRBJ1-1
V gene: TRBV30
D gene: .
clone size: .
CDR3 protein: CAWSMRMNTEAFF
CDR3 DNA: TGTGCCTGGAGTATGCGGATGAACACTGAAGCTTTCTTT

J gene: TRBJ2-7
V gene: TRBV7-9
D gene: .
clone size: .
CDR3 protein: CSSSHNYEQYF
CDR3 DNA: TGTTCCAGCAGCCACAACTACGAGCAGTACTTC

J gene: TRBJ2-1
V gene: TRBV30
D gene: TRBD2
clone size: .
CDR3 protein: CAWTGTSGDEQFF
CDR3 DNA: TGTGCCTGGACCGGGACTAGCGGAGATGAGCAGTTCTTC

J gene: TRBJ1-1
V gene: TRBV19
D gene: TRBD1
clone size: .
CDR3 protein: CASSRGQGWMIEAFF
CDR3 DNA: TGTGCCAGTAGTAGAGGACAGGGGTGGATGATAGAAGCTTTCTTT

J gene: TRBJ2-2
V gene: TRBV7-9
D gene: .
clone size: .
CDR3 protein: CASSSFTGELFF
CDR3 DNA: TGTGCCAGCAGCTCGTTCACCGGGGAGCTGTTTTTT

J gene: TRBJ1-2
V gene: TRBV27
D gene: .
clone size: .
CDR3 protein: CASRRWGVNYGYTF
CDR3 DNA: TGTGCCAGCAGGAGATGGGGGGTTAACTATGGCTACACCTTC

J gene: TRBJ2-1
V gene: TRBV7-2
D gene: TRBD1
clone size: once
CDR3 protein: CASKGDRFHNEQFF
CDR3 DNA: TGTGCCAGCAAGGGGGACAGGTTCCACAATGAGCAGTTCTTC

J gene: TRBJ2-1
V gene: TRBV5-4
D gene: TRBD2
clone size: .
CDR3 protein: CASRLTSDPNEQFF
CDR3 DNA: TGTGCCAGCAGACTTACTAGCGACCCCAATGAGCAGTTCTTC

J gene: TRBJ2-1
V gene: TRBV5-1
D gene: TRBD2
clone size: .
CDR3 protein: CASKGGGLADEQFF
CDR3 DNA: TGCGCCAGCAAAGGTGGGGGACTAGCGGATGAGCAGTTCTTC

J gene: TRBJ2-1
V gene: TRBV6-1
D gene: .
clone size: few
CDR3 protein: CASSVRDPQLRAGNEQFF
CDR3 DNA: TGTGCCAGCAGTGTCCGGGACCCACAATTGCGAGCGGGCAATGAGCAGTTCTTC

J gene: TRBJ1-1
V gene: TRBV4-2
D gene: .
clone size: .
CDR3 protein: CASGQRLMNTEAFF
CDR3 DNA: TGTGCCAGTGGACAGCGACTCATGAACACTGAAGCTTTCTTT

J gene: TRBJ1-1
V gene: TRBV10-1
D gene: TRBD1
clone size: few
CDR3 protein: CASRDRENTEAFF
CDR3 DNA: TGCGCCAGCAGAGACAGGGAGAACACTGAAGCTTTCTTT

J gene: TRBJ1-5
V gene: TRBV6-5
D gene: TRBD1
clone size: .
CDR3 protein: CAGSYGGTVPNQPQHF
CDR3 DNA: TGTGCCGGCAGTTACGGCGGGACAGTTCCCAATCAGCCCCAGCATTTT

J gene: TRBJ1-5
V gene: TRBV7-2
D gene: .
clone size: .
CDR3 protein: CASSQDYSNQPQHF
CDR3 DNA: TGTGCCAGCAGCCAGGACTATAGCAATCAGCCCCAGCATTTT

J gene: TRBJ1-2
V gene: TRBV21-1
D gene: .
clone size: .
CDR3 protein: CASSPPPGQGGDGYTF
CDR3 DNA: TGTGCCAGCAGCCCGCCCCCTGGACAGGGTGGGGATGGCTACACCTTC

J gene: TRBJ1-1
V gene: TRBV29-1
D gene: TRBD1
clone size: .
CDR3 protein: CSVGTGRERAEAFF
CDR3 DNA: TGCAGCGTAGGGACAGGACGGGAGCGGGCTGAAGCTTTCTTT

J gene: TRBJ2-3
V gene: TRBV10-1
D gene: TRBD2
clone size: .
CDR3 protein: CASSGDLAGPLTDTQYF
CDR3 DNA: TGCGCCAGCAGTGGGGATCTAGCGGGACCTCTCACAGATACGCAGTATTTT

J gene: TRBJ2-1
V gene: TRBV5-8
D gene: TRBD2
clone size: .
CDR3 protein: CASSFLAGGNNEQFF
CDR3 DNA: TGTGCCAGCAGCTTCCTAGCGGGAGGGAACAATGAGCAGTTCTTC

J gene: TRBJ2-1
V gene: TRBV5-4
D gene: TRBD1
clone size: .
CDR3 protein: CASSSPRQGSGNEQFF
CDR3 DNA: TGTGCCAGCAGCTCTCCGCGACAGGGTTCTGGCAATGAGCAGTTCTTC

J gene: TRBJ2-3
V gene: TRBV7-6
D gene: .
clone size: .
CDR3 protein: CASSLVIRERTDTQYF
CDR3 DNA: TGTGCCAGCAGCTTAGTAATACGGGAGCGCACAGATACGCAGTATTTT

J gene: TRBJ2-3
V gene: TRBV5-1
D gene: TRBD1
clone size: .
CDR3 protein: CASSAGQVLTDTQYF
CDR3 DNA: TGCGCCAGCAGCGCGGGACAGGTACTGACAGATACGCAGTATTTT